This TCR beta chain was obtained from a study of cytomegalovirus exposure and HLA in healthy donors. At the level of the study: Previous work identified 95 million to 140 million unique TCR beta sequences from 150 million to 200 million T cells.

Findings and caveats of the study: Reports credit the classifier with highly specific, highly sensitive diagnosis of cytomegalovirus status. Rarity held for most TCR sequences, but there were some public TCRs that occurred in many donors.

Trimming cost V 4 bases and J 0 bases; bases outside gene matches: 9. The CDR3 is 16 amino acids. Germline CDR1 and CDR2: GTSNPN and SVGIG (reference sequence). Donors had nominal health at sampling but likely had unrecorded immune exposures. As regards this clone: Its antigen remains unidentified.

With 60 Vbeta and 13 Jbeta primers, the PCR was carried out. The assay was immunoSEQ multiplex PCR, and TCRdb's table has in-frame clones only and misses some. Among some 110,000 clones listed, around 75% were seen once. The sequencing input was PBMCs. This TCR came from a female donor in good health and CMV-seronegative. The gene calls are TRBV30 and TRBJ1-2; 9 bases line up with TRBD1. In nucleotides, the CDR3 is TGTGCCTGGACTCTCCCCCGGGACAGGGCTAACTATGGCTACACCTTC. It codes for CAWTLPRDRANYGYTF.